These 31 T cell receptor beta chains came from one sample sequenced in a study of Ad26.COV2.S vaccination and SARS-CoV-2 variants. The table came from immunoSEQ multiplex PCR; TCRdb's copy has only in-frame clones and leaves some out. Seen here are around 450,000 clones, about 92% observed once, and the top ten hold around 4.5%. Treatment reported: around 19 received Ad26.COV2.S at low or high dose, single or two shots; five or six received placebo; per-sample allocation not given. Samples analyzed were those drawn on day 63 after the first vaccine or placebo injection. This sample comprised peripheral blood, obtained in a trial of Ad26.COV2.S vaccine versus placebo. The receptors here all came from a person between 18 and 59 years old who received the Ad26.COV2.S COVID-19 vaccine or a placebo.

The V gene is TRBV9, the J gene TRBJ2-3; TRBD1 matches 7 bases. Germline V lookup: CDR1 SGDLS, CDR2 YYNGEE. The V gene end was trimmed by 4 bases and the J gene end by 5 bases; junction bases not matched to a gene: 7. This CDR3 has 14 amino acids. For the CDR3, the DNA is TGTGCCAGCAGCCACAGGGGAACGGGAGATACGCAGTATTTT. This gives the protein CASSHRGTGDTQYF.

The chain employs TRBV19 and TRBJ2-5; 10 bases map to TRBD2. This CDR3 has 15 residues. Germline V gives CDR1 LNHDA, CDR2 SQIVND (reference sequence). Unmatched junction bases numbered 9, after V lost 8 bases and J lost 3 bases. This chain's CDR3 is CASGGLAGVKETQYF. The CDR3 nucleotides are TGTGCCAGTGGGGGGCTAGCGGGAGTTAAAGAGACCCAGTACTTC.

The V gene is TRBV10-3, the J gene TRBJ2-5, with 10 bases lining up with TRBD1. Germline CDR1 reads ENHRY; CDR2 reads SYGVKD. The CDR3 is 14 residues long. Trimming at V came to 3 bases and at J to 4 bases, leaving 2 bases not matched to a gene. The CDR3 DNA sequence: TGTGCCATCAGTGACGACAGGGGGCGAGAGACCCAGTACTTC. It encodes CAISDDRGRETQYF.

The rearrangement links TRBV6-5 to TRBJ2-1; 12 nucleotides line up with TRBD2. Germline V gene sequence: CDR1 MNHEY, CDR2 SVGAGI. This CDR3 spans 14 amino acids. J was trimmed by 6 bases and V by 8 bases; bases with no gene match: 5. DNA of the CDR3: TGTGCCAGCGCGACTAGCGGGAGAAGCAATGAGCAGTTCTTC. This gives the protein CASATSGRSNEQFF.

V is TRBV30 and J is TRBJ2-3; the D gene is possibly TRBD2 (5 bases). This CDR3 has 18 amino acids. The germline V gene encodes CDR1 GTSNPN and CDR2 SVGIG (reference sequence). Trimming removed 3 bases from V and 2 bases from J, with 24 bases in between. The CDR3 protein is CAWSAQRALTRLTDTQYF. The CDR3 nucleotides are TGTGCCTGGAGCGCCCAGAGGGCCCTAACTAGACTCACAGATACGCAGTATTTT.

This chain joins TRBV20-1 and TRBJ2-3; TRBD2 matches at 8 bases. J gave up 1 base and V 3 bases, and 12 bases lay outside the gene matches. The germline CDR1 and CDR2 sequences are DFQATT and SNEGSKA (reference sequence). The CDR3 consists of 17 residues. CDR3 in amino acids: CSASSGRAEGGTDTQYF. CDR3 nucleotide sequence: TGCAGTGCTAGTTCCGGGAGGGCCGAGGGGGGCACAGATACGCAGTATTTT.

The CDR3: CAAGPGLARDNEQFF. The CDR3 coding sequence is TGTGCCGCAGGGCCGGGACTAGCTAGGGACAATGAGCAGTTCTTC. J is TRBJ2-1 and V is TRBV10-3; TRBD2 matches 9 bases. The trim removed 11 bases at V and 5 bases at J, leaving 13 bases unmatched. This CDR3 spans 15 amino acids. Germline lookup yields CDR1 ENHRY and CDR2 SYGVKD.

The chain has TRBV5-1 and TRBJ2-5; no clear D. CDR1 is SGHRS, CDR2 YFSETQ, per germline. This CDR3 contains 14 residues. V lost 1 base, J lost 3 bases, and 10 bases lay in between. The CDR3 sequence is CASSLWAEEETQYF. For the CDR3, the DNA is TGCGCCAGCAGCTTGTGGGCAGAAGAAGAGACCCAGTACTTC. The entire variable domain, with the rest obtained from reference TRBV5-1 and TRBJ2-5, is as follows: KAGVTQTPRYLIKTRGQQVTLSCSPISGHRSVSWYQQTPGQGLQFLFEYFSETQRNKGNFPGRFSGRQFSNSRSEMNVSTLELGDSALYLCASSLWAEEETQYFGPGTRLLVL.

This chain uses TRBV12-3 or TRBV12-4 with TRBJ2-3; no clear D. The V end was cut by 7 bases, the J end by 0 bases, with 8 bases between. The CDR3 covers 13 residues. CDR3: CASIGVSTDTQYF. The CDR3 DNA sequence: TGTGCCAGCATTGGAGTGAGCACAGATACGCAGTATTTT.

V is TRBV7-2 and J is TRBJ2-2; 11 bases align to TRBD2. Germline-derived CDR1 and CDR2 are SGHTA and FQGNSA. This CDR3 is built from 16 residues. V shed 5 bases and J 6 bases; nucleotides not matched to a gene: 8. The CDR3 nucleotides are TGTGCCAGCAGCCCCCGACCGGGACTAGCGGCCGGGGAGCTGTTTTTT. Translation: CASSPRPGLAAGELFF.

The rearrangement links TRBV15 to TRBJ1-3; 7 nucleotides align to TRBD1. This CDR3 is built from 18 residues. V was clipped by 0 bases and J by 2 bases; unmatched bases: 10. CDR1 and CDR2 from the germline V gene are LNHNV and YYDKDF (reference sequence). In DNA, the CDR3 is TGTGCCACCAGCAGAGACCGGCCCGGTGGGACAGCTGGAAACACCATATATTTT. It is translated as CATSRDRPGGTAGNTIYF.

This rearrangement joins TRBV28 to TRBJ2-3, with 10 positions matching TRBD2. Trimming removed 3 bases from V and 5 bases from J; junction bases left unmatched: 11. This CDR3 has 17 amino acids. Germline V gene lookup returns CDR1 MDHEN and CDR2 SYDVKM. CDR3 bases: TGTGCCAGCAGTTTTCTTGGGGCTAGCGGGAGAAAAGATACGCAGTATTTT. Translation gives CASSFLGASGRKDTQYF.

The rearrangement joins TRBV6-5 to TRBJ2-2; 7 bases line up with TRBD1. CDR1 is MNHEY and CDR2 is SVGAGI in the germline V gene. V trimming: 7 bases; J trimming: 4 bases; junction bases outside the gene matches: 9. The CDR3 has 15 amino acids. CDR3 protein: CASIGTAIPTGELFF. CDR3 nucleotides: TGTGCCAGCATTGGGACAGCCATCCCCACCGGGGAGCTGTTTTTT.

J is TRBJ2-5 and V is TRBV13, with D perhaps matching TRBD2 (7 bases). The CDR3 totals 15 residues. V lost 3 bases and J 4 bases, leaving 15 bases between the germline ends. The germline gives CDR1 PRHDT, CDR2 FYEKMQ (reference sequence). CDR3 amino acids: CASSFRGGPVETQYF. In nucleotides, the CDR3 is TGTGCCAGCAGCTTCAGGGGAGGGCCCGTAGAGACCCAGTACTTC.

The chain combines TRBV4-2 with TRBJ2-1; 10 nucleotides agree with TRBD2. The germline gives CDR1 LGHNA, CDR2 YNFKEQ. Trimming at V came to 3 bases and at J to 8 bases, leaving 4 bases not matched to a gene. The CDR3 consists of 14 residues. CDR3 nucleotides: TGTGCCAGCAGCCATTATACTAGCGGGGATGAGCAGTTCTTC. It translates to CASSHYTSGDEQFF.

In its sample, this clone was seen once. The rearrangement uses TRBV6-5 and TRBJ2-7; D possibly corresponds to TRBD1 (6 bases). The V and J ends lost 10 bases and 4 bases respectively, with 14 bases between them. From germline, CDR1 is MNHEY and CDR2 SVGAGI. This CDR3 region has 12 residues. DNA for the CDR3: TGTGCCACCCCAGGGGCTGGATACGAGCAGTACTTC. Its protein product is CATPGAGYEQYF.

The chain carries TRBV28 and TRBJ2-2; 9 nucleotides agree with TRBD2. With 5 bases clipped from V and 6 bases from J, the junction kept 13 bases outside the gene matches. Germline CDR1 is MDHEN and CDR2 is SYDVKM. The CDR3 has 17 amino acids. Here the CDR3 DNA reads TGTGCCAGCAGTCCCTTGTCTAGCGGGACCCCCCCCGGGGAGCTGTTTTTT. The encoded protein is CASSPLSSGTPPGELFF.

This clone has a handful of counts. The rearrangement joins TRBV28 to TRBJ1-5; D unclear. CDR3 length equals 18 residues. Trimming removed 4 bases at V and 5 bases at J, with 24 bases between. CDR1 is MDHEN, CDR2 SYDVKM, per germline. DNA of the CDR3: TGTGCCAGCAGTTCGTCTCGGGGTTTGGGAAGCATTGATCAGCCCCAGCATTTT. Translating it yields CASSSSRGLGSIDQPQHF.

V and J are TRBV6-5 and TRBJ1-2; TRBD1 aligns across 8 bases. The CDR3 is 15 residues long. V dropped 0 bases and J dropped 8; count of bases not matched to a gene: 8. Germline-derived CDR1 and CDR2 are MNHEY and SVGAGI. The CDR3 here is CASSYSGQGAGGYTF. The CDR3 DNA follows: TGTGCCAGCAGTTACTCGGGTCAGGGGGCGGGAGGCTACACCTTC.

This clone was found a few times. The chain couples TRBV27 to TRBJ2-5; D not certain. CDR1 is MNHEY and CDR2 is SMNVEV in the germline V gene (reference sequence). There are 15 residues in the CDR3. The ends were cut back, 0 bases at V and 3 bases at J, with 11 bases in the middle. The CDR3, as DNA: TGTGCCAGCAGTTTATCGGGATCTCCCAAAGAGACCCAGTACTTC. It yields the protein CASSLSGSPKETQYF.

V and J are TRBV10-3 and TRBJ2-7, with D possibly TRBD2 on 6 matching bases. This CDR3 region has 14 residues. Trimming removed 3 bases at V and 5 bases at J, with 14 bases between. CDR1 and CDR2 (germline): ENHRY, SYGVKD. For the CDR3, the DNA is TGTGCCATCAGTGAAACCAGGACGGGGGACGAGCAGTACTTC. Translation: CAISETRTGDEQYF.

The CDR3 here is CASMRQGQETQYF. For the CDR3, the DNA is TGTGCCAGTATGCGGCAGGGCCAAGAGACCCAGTACTTC. This chain connects TRBV19 to TRBJ2-5; D possibly corresponds to TRBD1 (5 bases). With 7 bases removed from V and 1 base from J, the gap between germline ends came to 10 bases. CDR3 length: 13 residues. CDR1 is LNHDA and CDR2 is SQIVND in the germline V gene (reference sequence).

V and J are TRBV19 and TRBJ2-7; 10 bases are a match to TRBD2. J was trimmed by 3 bases and V by 5 bases; bases with no gene match: 10. In germline, CDR1 is LNHDA, CDR2 SQIVND (reference sequence). The CDR3 runs to 16 residues. CDR3 nucleotides: TGTGCCAGTAGTCCAGCACGGACTAGCGGTTACTACGAGCAGTACTTC. It encodes CASSPARTSGYYEQYF.

Note on this clone: The identical CDR3 is also encoded by other nucleotide sequences in the sample. The chain is built from TRBV19 and TRBJ2-2, with D possibly being TRBD1 (6 bases). Looked up from germline, CDR1 is LNHDA and CDR2 is SQIVND (reference sequence). The germline V and J ends were trimmed by 5 bases and 5 bases, with 12 bases remaining between them. The CDR3 runs to 14 residues. The CDR3 loop reads CASSSDRNTGELFF. DNA of the CDR3: TGTGCCAGTAGTTCGGACAGAAATACCGGGGAGCTGTTTTTT.

The chain couples TRBV10-3 to TRBJ2-3; D unresolved. Per the germline V gene, CDR1 is ENHRY and CDR2 is SYGVKD. V was cut by 0 bases and J by 9 bases, with 10 bases left in between. This CDR3 spans 13 amino acids. CDR3 in amino acids: CAISESHERTQYF. As DNA, the CDR3 is TGTGCCATCAGTGAGTCGCATGAGAGAACGCAGTATTTT.

The chain carries TRBV7-8 and TRBJ2-5, with D perhaps TRBD1 (5 bases). There are 15 residues in the CDR3. The V and J ends lost 5 bases and 5 bases respectively, with 18 bases between them. Germline V CDR1 and CDR2: SGHVS, FQNEAQ. The chain's CDR3 is CASSVRLQGRETQYF. Written as DNA, the CDR3 is TGTGCCAGCAGCGTCCGCCTCCAGGGTAGGGAGACCCAGTACTTC.

CDR3 nucleotides: TGTGCCAGTAGGGCCGGCGGGTTTTACGAGCAGTACTTC. Its translation is CASRAGGFYEQYF. The J gene is TRBJ2-7, the V gene TRBV19; D might be TRBD2 (5 bases). The CDR3 has 13 amino acids. V was pared by 6 bases and J by 4 bases, with 13 bases between. CDR1 is LNHDA, CDR2 SQIVND, per germline (reference sequence).

The rearrangement uses TRBV28 and TRBJ2-7; TRBD2 aligns across 11 bases. Germline V CDR1 and CDR2: MDHEN, SYDVKM. J lost 3 bases, V lost 3 bases, and 7 bases had no gene match. This CDR3 has 16 amino acids. The CDR3 loop is CASSFWGLAELYEQYF. As DNA, the CDR3 is TGTGCCAGCAGTTTTTGGGGACTAGCGGAACTCTACGAGCAGTACTTC.

J is TRBJ2-7 and V is TRBV2; D is undetermined. The CDR3 consists of 13 residues. The V and J ends lost 1 base and 5 bases respectively, with 9 bases between them. Germline V gene data show CDR1 as SNHLY and CDR2 as FYNNEI. The CDR3 DNA reads as TGTGCCAGCAGTGAAGGGTTAGCTGACGAGCAGTACTTC. Protein product: CASSEGLADEQYF.

The chain carries TRBV27 and TRBJ1-6, with D hard to call. Germline CDR1 reads MNHEY; CDR2 reads SMNVEV (reference sequence). V gave up 2 bases and J gave up 10 bases, with 6 bases separating them. The CDR3 loop spans 12 amino acids. This chain's CDR3 is CASSLGESPLHF. Written as DNA, the CDR3 is TGTGCCAGCAGTTTAGGCGAATCACCCCTCCACTTT.

This rearrangement joins TRBV7-9 to TRBJ2-5; D gene uncertain. CDR3 size: 14 residues. Germline loops: CDR1 SEHNR, CDR2 FQNEAQ (reference sequence). The V end lost 5 bases, the J end lost 3 bases, and 13 bases lay between the germline ends. CDR3 DNA sequence: TGTGCCAGCAGCCCCTCCCTTAGAAAAGAGACCCAGTACTTC. Amino acids: CASSPSLRKETQYF.